Listed below are T cell receptor beta chains from one sample, sequenced in a study of blood T cell repertoires in COVID-19. Clones were sequenced by immunoSEQ multiplex PCR, and TCRdb holds only the in-frame ones, with some missing. Found here are tens of thousands of clones, roughly 90% of them singletons; the top ten hold 3% to 4%. The specimen was peripheral blood. The receptors stem from a woman between 65 and 79 years old with acute or convalescent COVID-19. Both conserved end residues are trimmed from each CDR3. D genes are given only for firm matches.

j_gene: TRBJ1-2; d_gene: -; v_gene: TRBV28; len: 15; CDR3aa: ASSLAGSGASLYGYT
j_gene: TRBJ2-3; d_gene: TRBD2; v_gene: TRBV9; len: 15; CDR3aa: ASSVRGGAFKTDTQY
j_gene: TRBJ1-2; d_gene: -; v_gene: TRBV29-1; len: 10; CDR3aa: SVKTPNYGYT
j_gene: TRBJ2-5; d_gene: TRBD1; v_gene: TRBV7-7; len: 13; CDR3aa: ASSRGQGAAETQY
j_gene: TRBJ1-5; d_gene: TRBD1; v_gene: TRBV2; len: 13; CDR3aa: ASSDLGTGNQPQH
j_gene: TRBJ1-4; d_gene: TRBD1; v_gene: TRBV6-5; len: 12; CDR3aa: ASSRQGANEKLF
j_gene: TRBJ2-4; d_gene: -; v_gene: TRBV18; len: 15; CDR3aa: ASSPLDRSLAKNIQY
j_gene: TRBJ1-4; d_gene: TRBD1; v_gene: TRBV15; len: 12; CDR3aa: ATSRGQGNEKLF
j_gene: TRBJ2-5; d_gene: TRBD2; v_gene: TRBV5-1; len: 15; CDR3aa: ASSLVTSGRAEETQY
j_gene: TRBJ1-1; d_gene: TRBD1; v_gene: TRBV3-1/TRBV3-2; len: 11; CDR3aa: ASSPGQGWGAF
j_gene: TRBJ1-1; d_gene: -; v_gene: TRBV28; len: 11; CDR3aa: ASINRASTEAF
j_gene: TRBJ2-2; d_gene: -; v_gene: TRBV3-1/TRBV3-2; len: 10; CDR3aa: ASSQTRRELF
j_gene: TRBJ2-7; d_gene: -; v_gene: TRBV6-6; len: 14; CDR3aa: ASSTLRGITLYEQY
j_gene: TRBJ1-5; d_gene: TRBD1; v_gene: TRBV5-5; len: 11; CDR3aa: ASSLDRGQPQH
j_gene: TRBJ1-6; d_gene: -; v_gene: TRBV6-2/TRBV6-3; len: 12; CDR3aa: ASSYEQARTSLH
j_gene: TRBJ1-5; d_gene: -; v_gene: TRBV9; len: 14; CDR3aa: ASSVGSGLPNQPQH
j_gene: TRBJ1-2; d_gene: TRBD1; v_gene: TRBV5-1; len: 11; CDR3aa: ASSPDRAWGYT
j_gene: TRBJ2-7; d_gene: -; v_gene: TRBV18; len: 12; CDR3aa: ASSPPGTTYEQY
j_gene: TRBJ2-3; d_gene: TRBD2; v_gene: TRBV15; len: 17; CDR3aa: ATSRDQPDLAGAFDTQY